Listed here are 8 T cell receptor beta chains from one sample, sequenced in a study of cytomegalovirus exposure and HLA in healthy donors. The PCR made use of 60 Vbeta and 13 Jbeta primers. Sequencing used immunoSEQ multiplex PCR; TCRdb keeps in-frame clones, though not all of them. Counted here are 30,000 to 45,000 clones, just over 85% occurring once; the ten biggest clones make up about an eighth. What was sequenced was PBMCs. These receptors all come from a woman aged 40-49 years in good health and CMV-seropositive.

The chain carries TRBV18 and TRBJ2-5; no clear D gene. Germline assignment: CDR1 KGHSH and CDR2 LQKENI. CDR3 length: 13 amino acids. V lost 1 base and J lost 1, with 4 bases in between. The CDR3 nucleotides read TGTGCCAGCTCACCACGCAGCCAAGAGACCCAGTACTTC. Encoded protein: CASSPRSQETQYF.

DNA of the CDR3: TGTGCCAGCAGCTCCTCGAGGACAGCAACTAATGAAAAACTGTTTTTT. Translating it yields CASSSSRTATNEKLFF. The rearrangement links TRBV7-9 to TRBJ1-4, with a possible D match to TRBD1 (6 bases). CDR3 length equals 16 residues. Per the germline V gene, CDR1 is SEHNR and CDR2 is FQNEAQ (reference sequence). V lost 4 bases and J 0 bases, leaving 12 bases between the germline ends.

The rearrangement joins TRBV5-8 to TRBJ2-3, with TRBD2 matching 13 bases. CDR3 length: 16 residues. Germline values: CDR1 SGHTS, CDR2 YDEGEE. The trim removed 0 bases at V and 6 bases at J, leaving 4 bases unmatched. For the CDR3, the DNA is TGTGCCAGCAGCTTGGTCAAACTAGCGGGGGGGGATACGCAGTATTTT. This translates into CASSLVKLAGGDTQYF. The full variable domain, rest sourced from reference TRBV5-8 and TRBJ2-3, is EAGVTQSPTHLIKTRGQQATLRCSPISGHTSVYWYQQALGLGLQFLLWYDEGEERNRGNFPPRFSGRQFPNYSSELNVNALELEDSALYLCASSLVKLAGGDTQYFGPGTRLTVL.

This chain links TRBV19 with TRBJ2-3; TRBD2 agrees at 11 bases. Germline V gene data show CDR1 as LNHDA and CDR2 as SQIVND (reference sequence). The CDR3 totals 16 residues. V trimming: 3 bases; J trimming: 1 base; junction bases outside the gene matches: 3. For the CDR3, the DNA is TGTGCCAGTAGTATCATAGCGGGAGGGGGCACAGATACGCAGTATTTT. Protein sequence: CASSIIAGGGTDTQYF. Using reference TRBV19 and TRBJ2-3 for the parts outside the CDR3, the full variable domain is DGGITQSPKYLFRKEGQNVTLSCEQNLNHDAMYWYRQDPGQGLRLIYYSQIVNDFQKGDIAEGYSVSREKKESFPLTVTSAQKNPTAFYLCASSIIAGGGTDTQYFGPGTRLTVL.

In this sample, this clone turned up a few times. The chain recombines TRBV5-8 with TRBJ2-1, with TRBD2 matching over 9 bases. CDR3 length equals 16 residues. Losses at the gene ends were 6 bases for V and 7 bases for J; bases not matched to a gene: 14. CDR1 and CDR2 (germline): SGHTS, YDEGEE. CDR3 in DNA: TGTGCCAGCAAAAATGCGGGGGGGAGTGTAGTGAATGAGCAGTTCTTC. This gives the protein CASKNAGGSVVNEQFF.

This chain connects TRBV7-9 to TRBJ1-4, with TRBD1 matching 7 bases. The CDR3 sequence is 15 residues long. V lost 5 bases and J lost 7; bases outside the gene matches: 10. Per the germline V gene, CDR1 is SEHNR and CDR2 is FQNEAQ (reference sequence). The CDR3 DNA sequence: TGTGCCAGCAGCCAAGGCAGGGGGACGGTTGAAAAACTGTTTTTT. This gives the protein CASSQGRGTVEKLFF.

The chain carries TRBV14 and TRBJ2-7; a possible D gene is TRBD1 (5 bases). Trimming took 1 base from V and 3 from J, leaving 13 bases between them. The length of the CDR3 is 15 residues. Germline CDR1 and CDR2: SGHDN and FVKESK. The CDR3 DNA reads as TGTGCCAGCAGCCAAGGATCAGGGTTTCGCTACGAGCAGTACTTC. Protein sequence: CASSQGSGFRYEQYF.

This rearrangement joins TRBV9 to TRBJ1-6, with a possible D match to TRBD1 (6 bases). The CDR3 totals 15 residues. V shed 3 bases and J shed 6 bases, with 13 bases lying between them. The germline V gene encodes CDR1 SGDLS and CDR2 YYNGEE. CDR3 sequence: CASSDQGSANSPLHF. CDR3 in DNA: TGTGCCAGCAGCGATCAGGGGTCCGCTAATTCACCCCTCCACTTT.